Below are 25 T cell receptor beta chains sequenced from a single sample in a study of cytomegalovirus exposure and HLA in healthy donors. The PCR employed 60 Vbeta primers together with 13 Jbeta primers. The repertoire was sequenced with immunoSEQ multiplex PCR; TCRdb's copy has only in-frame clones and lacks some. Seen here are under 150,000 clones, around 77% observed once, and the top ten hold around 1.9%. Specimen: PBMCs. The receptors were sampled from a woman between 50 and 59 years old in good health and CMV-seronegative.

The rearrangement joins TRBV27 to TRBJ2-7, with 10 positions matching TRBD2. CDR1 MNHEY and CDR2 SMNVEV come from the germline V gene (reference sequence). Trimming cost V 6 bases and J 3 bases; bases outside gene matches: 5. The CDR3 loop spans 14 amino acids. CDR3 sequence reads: CASSLLAGFYEQYF. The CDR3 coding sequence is TGTGCCAGCAGCCTACTAGCGGGATTCTACGAGCAGTACTTC.

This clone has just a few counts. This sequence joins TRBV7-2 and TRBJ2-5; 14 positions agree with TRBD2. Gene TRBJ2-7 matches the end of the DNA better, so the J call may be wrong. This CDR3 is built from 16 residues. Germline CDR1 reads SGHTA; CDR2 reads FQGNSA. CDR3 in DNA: TGTGCCAGCAGCTTAGGCGGGACTAGCGGGAGATACGAGCAGTACTTC. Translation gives CASSLGGTSGRYEQYF.

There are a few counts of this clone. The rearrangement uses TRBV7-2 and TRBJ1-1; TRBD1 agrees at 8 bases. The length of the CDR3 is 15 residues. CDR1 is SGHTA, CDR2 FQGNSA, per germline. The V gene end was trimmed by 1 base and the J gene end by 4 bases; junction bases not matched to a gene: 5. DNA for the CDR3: TGTGCCAGCAGCTTAGAGACAGGGGCGGCCACTGAAGCTTTCTTT. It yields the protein CASSLETGAATEAFF.

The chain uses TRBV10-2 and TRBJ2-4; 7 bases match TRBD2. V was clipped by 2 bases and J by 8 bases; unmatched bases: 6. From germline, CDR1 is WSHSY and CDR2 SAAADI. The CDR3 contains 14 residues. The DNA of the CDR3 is TGCGCCAGCAGTGAGGGGCGGGAGTTGGACATTCAGTACTTC. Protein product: CASSEGRELDIQYF.

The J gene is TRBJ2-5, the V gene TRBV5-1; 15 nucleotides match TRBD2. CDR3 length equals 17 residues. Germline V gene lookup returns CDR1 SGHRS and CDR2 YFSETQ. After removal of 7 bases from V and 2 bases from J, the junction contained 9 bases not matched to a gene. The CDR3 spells CASSGMGTSGGQETQYF. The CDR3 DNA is TGCGCCAGCTCCGGAATGGGGACTAGCGGGGGGCAAGAGACCCAGTACTTC.

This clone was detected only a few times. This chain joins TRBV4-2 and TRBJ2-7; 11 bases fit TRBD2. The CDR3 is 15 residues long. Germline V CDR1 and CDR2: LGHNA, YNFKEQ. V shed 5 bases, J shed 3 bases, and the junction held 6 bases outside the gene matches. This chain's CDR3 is CASSERLAGYYEQYF. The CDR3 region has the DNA TGTGCCAGCAGCGAACGACTAGCGGGGTACTACGAGCAGTACTTC.

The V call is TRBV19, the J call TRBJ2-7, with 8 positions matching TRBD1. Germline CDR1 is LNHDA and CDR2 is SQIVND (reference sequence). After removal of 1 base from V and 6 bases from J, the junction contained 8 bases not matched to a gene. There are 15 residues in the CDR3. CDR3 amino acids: CASSIVRTGPREQYF. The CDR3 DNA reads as TGTGCCAGTAGTATAGTTCGGACAGGGCCCCGCGAGCAGTACTTC.

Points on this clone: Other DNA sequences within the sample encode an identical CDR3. This CDR3 reads CASSLASGIYNEQFF. CDR3 in DNA: TGTGCCAGCAGCTTGGCTAGCGGAATATACAATGAGCAGTTCTTC. The chain combines TRBV7-9 with TRBJ2-1, with 7 bases matching TRBD2. The CDR3 has 15 amino acids. Germline assignment: CDR1 SEHNR and CDR2 FQNEAQ (reference sequence). Germline trimming cut 3 bases from V and 4 bases from J; bases unmatched to any gene: 6.

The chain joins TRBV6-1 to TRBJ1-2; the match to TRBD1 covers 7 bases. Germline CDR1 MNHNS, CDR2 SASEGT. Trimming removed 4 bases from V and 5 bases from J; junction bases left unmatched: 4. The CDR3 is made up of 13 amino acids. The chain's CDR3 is CASSVDRSYGYTF. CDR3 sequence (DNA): TGTGCCAGCAGTGTGGACAGGAGTTATGGCTACACCTTC.

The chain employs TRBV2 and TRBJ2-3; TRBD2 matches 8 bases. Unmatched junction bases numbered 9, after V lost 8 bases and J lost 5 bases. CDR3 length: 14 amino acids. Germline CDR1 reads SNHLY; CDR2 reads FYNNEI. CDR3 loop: CASGGLGWEDTQYF. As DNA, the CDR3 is TGTGCCAGCGGGGGACTAGGATGGGAAGATACGCAGTATTTT.

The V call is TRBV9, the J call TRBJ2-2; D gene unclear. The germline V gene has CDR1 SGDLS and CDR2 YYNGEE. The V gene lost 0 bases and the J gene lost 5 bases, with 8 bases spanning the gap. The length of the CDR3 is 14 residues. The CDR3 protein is CASSVGHRTGELFF. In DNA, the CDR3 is TGTGCCAGCAGCGTAGGACATCGTACCGGGGAGCTGTTTTTT.

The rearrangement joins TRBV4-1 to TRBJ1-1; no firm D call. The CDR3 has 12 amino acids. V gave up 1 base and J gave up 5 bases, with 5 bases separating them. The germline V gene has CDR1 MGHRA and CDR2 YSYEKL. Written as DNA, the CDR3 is TGCGCCAGCAGCCAAGTCAATACTGAAGCTTTCTTT. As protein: CASSQVNTEAFF.

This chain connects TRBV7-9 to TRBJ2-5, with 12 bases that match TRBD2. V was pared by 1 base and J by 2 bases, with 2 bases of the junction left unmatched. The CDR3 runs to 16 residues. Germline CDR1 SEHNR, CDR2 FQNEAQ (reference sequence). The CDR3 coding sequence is TGTGCCAGCAGCTTAGGGACTAGCGGGATACAAGAGACCCAGTACTTC. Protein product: CASSLGTSGIQETQYF.

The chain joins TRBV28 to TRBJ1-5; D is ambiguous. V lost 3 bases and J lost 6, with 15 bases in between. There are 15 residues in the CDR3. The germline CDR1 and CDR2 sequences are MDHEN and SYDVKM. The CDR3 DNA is TGTGCCAGCAGTTTTCCGGGTATCACTGTTCAGCCCCAGCATTTT. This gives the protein CASSFPGITVQPQHF.

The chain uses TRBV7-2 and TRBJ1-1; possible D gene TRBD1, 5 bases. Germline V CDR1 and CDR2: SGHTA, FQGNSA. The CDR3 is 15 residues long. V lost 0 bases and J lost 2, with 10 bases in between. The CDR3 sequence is CASSLARGRNTEAFF. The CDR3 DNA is TGTGCCAGCAGCTTAGCGCGGGGACGTAACACTGAAGCTTTCTTT.

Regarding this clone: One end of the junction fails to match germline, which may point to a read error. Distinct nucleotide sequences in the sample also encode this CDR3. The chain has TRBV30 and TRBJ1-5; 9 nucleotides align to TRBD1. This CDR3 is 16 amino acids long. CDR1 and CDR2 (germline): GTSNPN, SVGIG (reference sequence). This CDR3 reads CAWGHPSTGGNQPQNF. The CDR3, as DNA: TGTGCCTGGGGACACCCCTCAACAGGGGGCAATCAGCCCCAGAATTTT.

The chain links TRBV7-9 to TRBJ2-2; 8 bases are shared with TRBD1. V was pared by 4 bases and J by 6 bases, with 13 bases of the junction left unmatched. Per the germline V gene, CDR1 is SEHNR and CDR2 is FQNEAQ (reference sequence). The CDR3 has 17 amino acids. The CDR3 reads CASSYRDRLGRSGELFF. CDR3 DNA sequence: TGTGCCAGCAGCTACCGGGACAGGTTAGGTCGGTCCGGGGAGCTGTTTTTT.

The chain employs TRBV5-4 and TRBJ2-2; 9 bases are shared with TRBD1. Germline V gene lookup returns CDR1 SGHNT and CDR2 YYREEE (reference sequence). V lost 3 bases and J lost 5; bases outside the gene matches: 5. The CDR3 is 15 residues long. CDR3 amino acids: CASSWTGVETGELFF. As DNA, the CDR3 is TGTGCCAGCAGCTGGACAGGGGTTGAAACCGGGGAGCTGTTTTTT.

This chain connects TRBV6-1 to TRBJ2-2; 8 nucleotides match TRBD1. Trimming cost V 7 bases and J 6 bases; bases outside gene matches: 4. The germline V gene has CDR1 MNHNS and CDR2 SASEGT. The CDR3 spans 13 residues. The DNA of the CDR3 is TGTGCCAGCAATAAACAGGGGGCCGGGGAGCTGTTTTTT. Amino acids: CASNKQGAGELFF.

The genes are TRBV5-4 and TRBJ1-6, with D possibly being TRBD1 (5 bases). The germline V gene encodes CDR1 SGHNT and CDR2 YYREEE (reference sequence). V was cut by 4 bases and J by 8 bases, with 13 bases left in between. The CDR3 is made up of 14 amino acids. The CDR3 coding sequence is TGTGCCAGCAGCCGCCAGACAGATTATTCACCCCTCCACTTT. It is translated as CASSRQTDYSPLHF.

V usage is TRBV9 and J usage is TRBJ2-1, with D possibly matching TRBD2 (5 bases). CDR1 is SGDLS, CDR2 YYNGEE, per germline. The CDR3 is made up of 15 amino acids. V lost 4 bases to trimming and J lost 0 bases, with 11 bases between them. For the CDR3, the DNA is TGTGCCAGCAGCTTTAGCGATAGCTCCTACAATGAGCAGTTCTTC. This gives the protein CASSFSDSSYNEQFF.

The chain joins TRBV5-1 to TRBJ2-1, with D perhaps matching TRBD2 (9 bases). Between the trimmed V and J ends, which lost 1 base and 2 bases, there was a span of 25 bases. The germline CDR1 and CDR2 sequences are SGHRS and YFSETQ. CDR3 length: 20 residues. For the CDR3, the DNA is TGCGCCAGCAGCTTGACTACTGGCCTAGCGGGACAGGTCACCTACAATGAGCAGTTCTTC. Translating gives CASSLTTGLAGQVTYNEQFF.

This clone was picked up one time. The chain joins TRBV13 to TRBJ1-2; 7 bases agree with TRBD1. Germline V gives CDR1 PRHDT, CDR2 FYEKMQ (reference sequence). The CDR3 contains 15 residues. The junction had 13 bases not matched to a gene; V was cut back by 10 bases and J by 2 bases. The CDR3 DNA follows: TGTGCCAACGGCCCTTTAGGGGGCGGGAACTATGGCTACACCTTC. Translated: CANGPLGGGNYGYTF.

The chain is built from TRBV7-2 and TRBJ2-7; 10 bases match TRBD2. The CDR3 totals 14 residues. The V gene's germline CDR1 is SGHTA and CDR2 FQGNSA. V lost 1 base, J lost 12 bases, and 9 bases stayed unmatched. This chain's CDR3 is CASSLDPSGSRRYF. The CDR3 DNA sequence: TGTGCCAGCAGCTTAGACCCTAGCGGGAGTCGGCGGTACTTC.

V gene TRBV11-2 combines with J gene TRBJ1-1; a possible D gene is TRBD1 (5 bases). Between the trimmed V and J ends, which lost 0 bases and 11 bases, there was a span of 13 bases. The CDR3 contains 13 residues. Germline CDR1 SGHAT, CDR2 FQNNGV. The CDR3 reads CASSLDRGTGAFF. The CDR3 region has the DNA TGTGCCAGCAGCTTAGATCGGGGGACGGGGGCTTTCTTT.